Listed below are T cell receptor beta chains from one sample, sequenced in a study of T-cell reconstitution after alpha-beta-depleted transplantation in children. In TCRdb, the PCR reads were re-called with MiXCR into one record per CDR3 protein. The repertoire includes around 190,000 distinct CDR3 sequences, 5.5% to 7% of them detected once, and 5.5% sits in the top ten. The sample consisted of PBMCs, taken before TCRalphabeta/CD19-depleted stem cell transplant. The source is a boy between 2 and 15 years old with acute lymphoblastic leukemia, due to receive a stem cell transplant. The CDR3 runs from the conserved cysteine through the conserved F or W. The order of the fields is J gene, V gene, D gene, clone size, CDR3 protein, CDR3 DNA. D genes are given only for firm matches. Where a row states a size, it is once, few, many or the class of an expanded clone; other rows omit it.

>TRBJ1-5|TRBV6-5|NA|many
CASGKASGGQPQHF
TGTGCCAGCGGGAAAGCTAGCGGGGGTCAGCCCCAGCATTTT
>TRBJ2-3|TRBV5-6|TRBD2|few
CASSRGTSGTDTQYF
TGTGCCAGCAGCCGAGGGACTAGCGGGACAGATACGCAGTATTTT
>TRBJ1-5|TRBV28|TRBD1|few
CASSTLPGQGAYNQPQHF
TGTGCCAGCAGTACCTTACCTGGACAGGGGGCTTATAATCAGCCCCAGCATTTT
>TRBJ2-2|TRBV7-8|NA|many
CASSLGGAGITGELFF
TGTGCCAGCAGCTTAGGGGGGGCCGGGATCACCGGGGAGCTGTTTTTT
>TRBJ2-3|TRBV29-1|TRBD1|many
CSVGSGGADTQYF
TGCAGCGTTGGGTCAGGGGGCGCAGATACGCAGTATTTT
>TRBJ2-7|TRBV29-1|NA|many
CSVLSGPEQYF
TGCAGCGTTCTTTCAGGGCCCGAGCAGTACTTC
>TRBJ2-3|TRBV5-1|NA|many
CASSLGPPGRSTDTQYF
TGCGCCAGCAGCTTGGGTCCCCCGGGACGGAGCACAGATACGCAGTATTTT
>TRBJ2-3|TRBV7-9|NA|many
CASSFQGGVPDTQYF
TGTGCCAGCAGCTTCCAGGGCGGGGTACCAGATACGCAGTATTTT
>TRBJ2-7|TRBV28|NA|many
CASSLGGRSYEQYF
TGTGCCAGCAGTTTAGGGGGGCGATCCTACGAGCAGTACTTC
>TRBJ2-5|TRBV5-5|NA|few
CASSPIGWMQETQYF
TGTGCCAGCAGCCCCATTGGCTGGATGCAAGAGACCCAGTACTTC
>TRBJ1-1|TRBV20-1|NA|few
CSAYDKNTEAFF
TGCAGTGCTTACGACAAGAACACTGAAGCTTTCTTT
>TRBJ2-5|TRBV21-1|NA|many
CASTDRQETQYF
TGTGCCAGCACCGATCGCCAAGAGACCCAGTACTTC
>TRBJ2-7|TRBV6-6|NA|many
CASMRPPREQYF
TGTGCCAGCATGAGGCCGCCCAGGGAGCAGTACTTC
>TRBJ2-7|TRBV20-1|NA|few
CSAIRRDTTYEQYF
TGCAGTGCTATCCGGCGGGACACAACCTACGAGCAGTACTTC
>TRBJ2-5|TRBV2|TRBD2|many
CASTTPGLAGQETQYF
TGTGCCAGCACTACCCCCGGGCTAGCGGGACAAGAGACCCAGTACTTC
>TRBJ2-7|TRBV20-1|NA|many
CSARELAPVSYEQYF
TGCAGTGCTAGAGAACTAGCTCCAGTATCCTACGAGCAGTACTTC
>TRBJ1-5|TRBV5-8|NA|NA
CASSPQGWRNQPQHF
TGTGCCAGCAGTCCTCAGGGGTGGCGGAATCAGCCCCAGCATTTT
>TRBJ2-7|TRBV7-2|NA|many
CASSRGLKKHEQYF
TGTGCCAGCAGCAGAGGGCTGAAAAAACACGAGCAGTACTTC
>TRBJ2-7|TRBV5-1|TRBD2|many
CASSLGLAGSRSSYEQYF
TGCGCCAGCAGCCTGGGACTAGCGGGATCCAGGAGCTCCTACGAGCAGTACTTC
>TRBJ2-7|TRBV12-3/TRBV12-4|NA|many
CASSIYIRHRAYEQYF
TGTGCCAGCAGCATTTATATCCGGCACAGGGCCTACGAGCAGTACTTC
>TRBJ2-7|TRBV12-5|TRBD2|NA
CASALAGGQGYEQYF
TGTGCTAGTGCGCTAGCGGGAGGACAGGGTTACGAGCAGTACTTC
>TRBJ2-4|TRBV20-1|NA|many
CSAYRVSKNIQYF
TGCAGTGCTTACAGGGTGTCCAAAAACATTCAGTACTTC
>TRBJ2-7|TRBV10-3|NA|many
CAISEGAYEQYF
TGTGCCATCAGTGAGGGGGCCTACGAGCAGTACTTC
>TRBJ1-6|TRBV20-1|NA|many
CSALTGTGSPLHF
TGCAGTGCTCTCACAGGGACGGGTTCACCCCTCCACTTT
>TRBJ1-2|TRBV20-1|NA|many
CSARDYGYTF
TGCAGTGCTAGAGACTATGGCTACACCTTC
>TRBJ2-2|TRBV6-2/TRBV6-3|NA|many
CASTSEGRTGELFF
TGTGCCAGCACATCTGAGGGACGGACCGGGGAGCTGTTTTTT
>TRBJ2-1|TRBV20-1|NA|many
CSAIPGVNSYNEQFF
TGCAGTGCTATCCCCGGGGTAAACTCCTACAATGAGCAGTTCTTC
>TRBJ2-1|TRBV2|NA|NA
CASSGATAEQFF
TGTGCCAGCAGCGGTGCGACAGCTGAGCAGTTCTTC
>TRBJ2-2|TRBV7-2|NA|many
CASSSVRGDTGELFF
TGTGCCAGCAGCTCAGTCAGGGGAGACACCGGGGAGCTGTTTTTT
>TRBJ2-2|TRBV2|TRBD2|NA
CASREWTSGRGELFF
TGTGCCAGCAGAGAATGGACTAGCGGGAGAGGGGAGCTGTTTTTT
>TRBJ2-1|TRBV29-1|NA|many
CSVEATSKGEQFF
TGCAGCGTTGAAGCGACCTCCAAGGGTGAGCAGTTCTTC